This TCR beta chain was identified during a study of T-cell reconstitution after alpha-beta-depleted transplantation in children. Study conclusions and caveats: Newly made T cells mostly supplied T-cell counts and diversity one year after transplant.

Preparation of the TCRbeta library was carried out with unique molecular identifiers. TCRdb passed the PCR reads through MiXCR, listing each CDR3 protein once. This table holds about 97,000 distinct CDR3 sequences, approximately 8% found once. This clonotype was detected ten times or more. Its specificity is not known. Germline values: CDR1 MNHNS, CDR2 SASEGT. This CDR3 has 15 amino acids. Trimming at V came to 6 bases and at J to 4 bases, leaving 7 bases not matched to a gene. The chain carries TRBV6-1 and TRBJ2-7; 12 nucleotides match TRBD2. This TCR was recovered from a boy between 2 and 15 years old with acute lymphoblastic leukemia, due to receive a stem cell transplant. Sequences were derived from PBMCs, sampled before TCRalphabeta/CD19-depleted stem cell transplant. CDR3 in amino acids: CASSLAGGTSYEQYF. The CDR3, as DNA: TGTGCCAGCAGCCTAGCGGGGGGGACCTCATACGAGCAGTACTTC.